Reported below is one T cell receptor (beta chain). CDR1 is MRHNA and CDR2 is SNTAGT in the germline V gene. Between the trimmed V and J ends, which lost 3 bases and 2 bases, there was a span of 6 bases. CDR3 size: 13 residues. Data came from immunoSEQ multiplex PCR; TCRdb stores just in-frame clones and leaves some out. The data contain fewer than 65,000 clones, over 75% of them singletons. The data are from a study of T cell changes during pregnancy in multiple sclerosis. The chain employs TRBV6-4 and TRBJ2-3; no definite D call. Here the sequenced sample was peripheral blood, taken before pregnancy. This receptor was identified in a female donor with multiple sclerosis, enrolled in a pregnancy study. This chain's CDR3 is CASSEGPTDTQYF. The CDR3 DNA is TGTGCCAGCAGTGAGGGCCCCACAGATACGCAGTATTTT.